This T cell receptor (beta chain) was sequenced during a study of cytomegalovirus exposure and HLA in healthy donors. Trimming took 3 bases from V and 5 from J, leaving 13 bases between them. This CDR3 spans 13 amino acids. CDR1 is GTSNPN and CDR2 is SVGIG in the germline V gene (reference sequence). PCR used 60 Vbeta primers and 13 Jbeta primers. The data were produced by immunoSEQ multiplex PCR, yet TCRdb's version contains in-frame clones alone and is incomplete. The sample gives approximately 190,000 clones, about four fifths of which show up once; approximately 0.26% is in the top ten. The source material was PBMCs. The V and J genes are TRBV30 and TRBJ1-2; D unclear. The sequence derives from a boy between 10 and 17 years old in good health and CMV-seronegative. In DNA, the CDR3 is TGTGCCTGGAGACTTGTAGGGAGTTATGGCTACACCTTC. Its protein is CAWRLVGSYGYTF.